This T cell receptor (beta chain) came from a study of glioma-infiltrating T cells after dendritic cell vaccination. Whole-study context: Patients received three intradermal dendritic cell vaccine injections at biweekly intervals. Findings and caveats of the study: Complete blood and tumor specimen sets were limited to few patients.

The CDR3 spans 12 residues. The germline V gene has CDR1 SQVTM and CDR2 ANQGSEA. V lost 7 bases and J 7 bases, leaving 17 bases between the germline ends. PBMC were collected before vaccination, two weeks after the third vaccination, and at progression. With respect to this clone: What it binds is unknown.

Amplification used 60 V beta primers and 13 J beta primers. Assay used: immunoSEQ multiplex PCR; TCRdb lists only in-frame clones, some missing. The sample shows roughly 100,000 clones, roughly 76% of them seen only once. This TCR was recovered from a human donor with glioblastoma. This chain links TRBV29-1 with TRBJ2-7; D is possibly TRBD2 (6 bases). The source material was blood, sampled before dendritic cell vaccination. CDR3 bases: TGCAGCGCTCGTCACGGCGGGGAAGAGCAGTACTTC. Its translation is CSARHGGEEQYF.